The 18 T cell receptor beta chains presented below share a single source sample, sequenced in a study of tumor-infiltrating lymphocytes in primary liver carcinoma. Alongside blood RNA obtained from unsorted whole blood, germline DNA was also extracted. Production of TCR beta cDNA used around 500 ng total RNA together with a constant-region primer. Slightly modified ARM-PCR, run as three nested multiplex PCR rounds, produced the TCR beta libraries. It was with TRBV1-TRBV30 forward primers and a C-beta reverse primer that the first two PCR rounds were run, at 10 cycles each. TCRdb re-derived calls from the multiplex PCR reads in MiXCR, one entry per CDR3 protein. Of fewer than 350,000 distinct CDR3 sequences in the sample, around 60% were seen once. Source material: peripheral blood. These receptors were collected from a man aged 35 to 55 with primary liver carcinoma and hepatitis B virus infection.

Comment on this clonotype: A much larger clone lies a single base off, so this may be a read error. The chain is built from TRBV12-3 or TRBV12-4 and TRBJ2-7; 7 bases align to TRBD1. The CDR3 sequence is 14 residues long. CDR3 bases: TGTGCCAGCAGAAAAGACAGGGCTGCCCACGAGCAGTGCTTC. Residues: CASRKDRAAHEQCF.

V usage is TRBV11-1 and J usage is TRBJ1-1; no reliable D call. Germline V CDR1 and CDR2: SGHAT, FQDESV (reference sequence). V lost 3 bases, J lost 4 bases, and 12 bases lay in between. This CDR3 has 14 amino acids. The CDR3 DNA reads TGTGCCAGCAGCTTCGACACCATGAGCACTGAAGCTTTCTTT. It specifies CASSFDTMSTEAFF.

This clonotype was observed at least ten times. The gene calls are TRBV6-5 and TRBJ2-1, with a tentative D call TRBD1 (6 bases). Looked up from germline, CDR1 is MNHEY and CDR2 is SVGAGI. The CDR3 runs to 14 residues. V was cut by 5 bases and J by 9 bases, with 17 bases left in between. The CDR3 sequence: CASSPLVGGGEQFF. DNA of the CDR3: TGTGCCAGCAGTCCCTTGGTTGGGGGCGGTGAGCAGTTCTTC.

This clonotype was counted many times. The V call is TRBV6-1, the J call TRBJ1-5; D is ambiguous. V gave up 1 base and J gave up 11 bases, with 12 bases separating them. The CDR3 is 13 amino acids. Germline CDR1 MNHNS, CDR2 SASEGT. The CDR3 here is CASSEGTDGTQHF. For the CDR3, the DNA is TGTGCCAGCAGTGAAGGGACGGACGGGACCCAGCATTTT.

The rearrangement links TRBV10-2 to TRBJ1-5; a possible D gene is TRBD1 (5 bases). There are 15 residues in the CDR3. Germline CDR1 and CDR2: WSHSY and SAAADI. Trimming took off 3 bases at V and 2 bases at J, with 11 bases between the two ends. The CDR3 region is CASSDAPGGNQPQHF. In nucleotides, the CDR3 is TGCGCCAGCAGTGACGCTCCGGGGGGCAATCAGCCCCAGCATTTT.

This clonotype was picked up many times. The rearrangement links TRBV6-2 or TRBV6-3 to TRBJ2-7; D gene unclear. The CDR3 length is 14 residues. The ends were cut back, 0 bases at V and 2 bases at J, with 8 bases in the middle. Per the germline V gene, CDR1 is MNHEY and CDR2 is SVGEGT. CDR3 coding DNA: TGTGCCAGCAGTTACTCTGGTCTTCCCTACGAGCAGTACTTC. This encodes CASSYSGLPYEQYF.

Only a few counts were recorded for this clonotype. The CDR3 reads CASSLSHREHEQYF. CDR3 bases: TGTGCCAGCAGTTTATCCCACAGGGAACACGAGCAGTACTTC. The chain has TRBV28 and TRBJ2-7; the D gene is possibly TRBD1 (6 bases). V was cut by 1 base and J by 5 bases, with 12 bases left in between. The CDR3 sequence is 14 residues long. Germline V gene data show CDR1 as MDHEN and CDR2 as SYDVKM.

Comment on this clonotype: Without the conserved terminal phenylalanine or tryptophan, this CDR3 likely stems from a read error. The chain couples TRBV11-2 to TRBJ2-1; possibly TRBD1 for D (5 bases). The CDR3 extends over 13 amino acids. Trimming left V 5 bases short and J 9 bases short, with 14 bases between. From germline, CDR1 is SGHAT and CDR2 FQNNGV. As DNA, the CDR3 is TGTGCCAGCAGCCCCGGCAGGGTGAGTGAGCAGTTCTAC. Translated, it gives CASSPGRVSEQFY.

A remark on this clonotype: A clone one base away is much larger, so this may be a read error. The V and J genes are TRBV12-3 or TRBV12-4 and TRBJ1-4, with D unresolved. The CDR3 length is 11 residues. The CDR3 sequence: CASSLYNELSF. For the CDR3, the DNA is TGTGCCAGCAGTTTGTATAACGAACTGTCTTTT.

This clonotype was observed a few times. The chain uses TRBV5-4 and TRBJ2-1; TRBD1 matches 7 bases. J gave up 0 bases and V 4 bases, and 7 bases lay outside the gene matches. Looked up from germline, CDR1 is SGHNT and CDR2 is YYREEE (reference sequence). The CDR3 totals 16 residues. CDR3 sequence (DNA): TGTGCCAGCAGCCCAGGACAGGCGAGCTCCTACAATGAGCAGTTCTTC. Residues: CASSPGQASSYNEQFF.

Only a few counts were recorded for this clonotype. The chain combines TRBV5-5 with TRBJ1-3, with D tentatively TRBD1 (6 bases). The germline V gene encodes CDR1 SGHKS and CDR2 YYEKEE (reference sequence). The CDR3 is 16 amino acids. The V end was cut by 6 bases, the J end by 3 bases, with 19 bases between. CDR3 protein: CASTWGQGQDGNTIYF. CDR3 nucleotides: TGTGCCAGCACCTGGGGACAAGGGCAAGATGGAAACACCATATATTTT.

V usage is TRBV5-1 and J usage is TRBJ1-5, with D hard to call. The germline V and J ends were trimmed by 0 bases and 4 bases, with 8 bases remaining between them. The CDR3 has 14 residues. Germline V lookup: CDR1 SGHRS, CDR2 YFSETQ. In DNA, the CDR3 is TGCGCCAGCAGCTTGGGGTGCCTAAATCAGCCCCAGCATTTT. This encodes CASSLGCLNQPQHF.

As to this clonotype: The conserved phenylalanine or tryptophan is not found at the CDR3 terminus, so this likely reflects a read error. This chain connects TRBV5-1 to TRBJ2-1; 7 positions agree with TRBD2. The germline gives CDR1 SGHRS, CDR2 YFSETQ. The J segment lost 8 bases and the V segment lost 0 bases, leaving 8 bases of the junction unmatched. This CDR3 spans 15 amino acids. CDR3 DNA: TGCGCCAGCAGCTTGGAGGGAGGGCCTTTTGATGAGCAGTTCGTC. Translating gives CASSLEGGPFDEQFV.

As to this clonotype: The junction and the germline gene differ at one end; a read error may be behind it. The CDR3 region has the DNA TGTGCCAGCAGTGAATCCAGCGGGAGCACAGAAACGCAGTATTTT. As protein: CASSESSGSTETQYF. The V gene is TRBV6-1, the J gene TRBJ2-3; 8 positions match TRBD2. The germline V gene encodes CDR1 MNHNS and CDR2 SASEGT. The CDR3 has 15 amino acids.

This clonotype came up once. One base away lies a much larger clone, so this may be a sequencing read error. The chain is built from TRBV7-8 and TRBJ2-2, with TRBD2 as a possible D gene (6 bases). Germline loops: CDR1 SGHVS, CDR2 FQNEAQ. The CDR3 runs 15 residues. As DNA, the CDR3 is TGTGCCAGCAGCTTAAAGGCGGGATCTACCGGGGAGCTGTATTTT. Protein: CASSLKAGSTGELYF.

The chain carries TRBV7-9 and TRBJ2-3, with D unresolved. Germline values: CDR1 SEHNR, CDR2 FQNEAQ (reference sequence). The CDR3 has 14 amino acids. Deletions cut 4 bases from V and 4 bases from J, with 12 bases between. CDR3 loop: CASSSRRAPDTQYF. The CDR3 coding sequence is TGTGCCAGCAGCTCACGACGAGCCCCAGATACGCAGTATTTT.

A word on this clonotype: A much larger clone lies one base from this, so it may be a read error. The chain is built from TRBV6-5 and TRBJ1-1; D might be TRBD1 (6 bases). The CDR3 contains 14 residues. Looked up from germline, CDR1 is MNHEY and CDR2 is SVGAGI. The CDR3 reads CASSNRDLYTEALF. The CDR3 region has the DNA TGTGCCAGCAGCAACAGGGATTTATACACTGAAGCTCTCTTT.

About this clonotype itself: A read error may account for a junction end that differs from germline. The chain recombines TRBV4-2 with TRBJ1-2, with a weak D call TRBD1 (5 bases). Germline values: CDR1 LGHNA, CDR2 YNFKEQ. The CDR3 covers 15 residues. The chain's CDR3 is CVSSQGRQGNYGYTF. CDR3 DNA: TGTGTCAGCAGCCAGGGACGCCAAGGTAACTATGGCTACACCTTC.